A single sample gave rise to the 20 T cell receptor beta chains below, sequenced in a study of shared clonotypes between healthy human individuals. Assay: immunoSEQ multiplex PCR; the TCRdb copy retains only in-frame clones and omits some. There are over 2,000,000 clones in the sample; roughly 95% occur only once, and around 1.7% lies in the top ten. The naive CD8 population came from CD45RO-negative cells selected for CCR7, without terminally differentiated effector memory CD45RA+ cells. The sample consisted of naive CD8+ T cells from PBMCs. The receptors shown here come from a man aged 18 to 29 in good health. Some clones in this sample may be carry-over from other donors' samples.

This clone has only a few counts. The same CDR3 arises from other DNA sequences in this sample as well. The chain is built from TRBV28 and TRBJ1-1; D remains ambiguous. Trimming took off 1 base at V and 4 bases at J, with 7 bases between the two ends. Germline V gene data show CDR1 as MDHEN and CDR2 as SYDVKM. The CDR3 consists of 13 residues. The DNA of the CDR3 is TGTGCCAGCAGTTTATTATATGGCACTGAAGCTTTCTTT. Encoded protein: CASSLLYGTEAFF.

CDR3 sequence (DNA): TGCGCCAGCAGCTTGAGGTCTACTAGCGGAGCCTACGAGCAGTACTTC. Translating it yields CASSLRSTSGAYEQYF. V is TRBV5-1 and J is TRBJ2-7, with 8 bases lining up with TRBD2. The V gene end was trimmed by 1 base and the J gene end by 2 bases; junction bases not matched to a gene: 8. The CDR3 is 16 residues long. Germline V lookup: CDR1 SGHRS, CDR2 YFSETQ.

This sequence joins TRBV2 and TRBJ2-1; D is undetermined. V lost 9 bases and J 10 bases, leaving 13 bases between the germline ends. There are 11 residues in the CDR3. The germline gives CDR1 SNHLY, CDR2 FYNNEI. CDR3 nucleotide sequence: TGTGCCAGTTCACCCCGGCCGGAGCAGTTCTTC. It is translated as CASSPRPEQFF.

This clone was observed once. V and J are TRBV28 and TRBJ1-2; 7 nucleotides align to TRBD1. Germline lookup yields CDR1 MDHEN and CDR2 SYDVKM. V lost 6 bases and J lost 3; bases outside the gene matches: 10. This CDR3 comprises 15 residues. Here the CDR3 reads CASSLGGRLDYGYTF. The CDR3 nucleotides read TGTGCCAGCAGCCTAGGGGGCCGGTTGGACTATGGCTACACCTTC.

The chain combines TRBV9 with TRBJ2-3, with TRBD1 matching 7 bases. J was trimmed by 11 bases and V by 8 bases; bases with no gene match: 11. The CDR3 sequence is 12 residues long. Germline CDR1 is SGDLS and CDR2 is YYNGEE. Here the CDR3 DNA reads TGTGCCAGTGGACAGGACCCTACCCAGCAGTATTTT. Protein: CASGQDPTQQYF. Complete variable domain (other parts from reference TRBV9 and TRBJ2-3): DSGVTQTPKHLITATGQRVTLRCSPRSGDLSVYWYQQSLDQGLQFLIQYYNGEERAKGNILERFSAQQFPDLHSELNLSSLELGDSALYFCASGQDPTQQYFGPGTRLTVL.

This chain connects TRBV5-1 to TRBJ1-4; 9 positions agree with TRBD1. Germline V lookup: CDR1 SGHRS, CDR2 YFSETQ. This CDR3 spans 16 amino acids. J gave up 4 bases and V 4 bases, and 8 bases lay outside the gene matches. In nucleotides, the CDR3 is TGCGCCAGCAGCAAACCGGACAGGGGCGTTAATGAAAAACTGTTTTTT. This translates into CASSKPDRGVNEKLFF. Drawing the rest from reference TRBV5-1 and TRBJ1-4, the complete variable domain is KAGVTQTPRYLIKTRGQQVTLSCSPISGHRSVSWYQQTPGQGLQFLFEYFSETQRNKGNFPGRFSGRQFSNSRSEMNVSTLELGDSALYLCASSKPDRGVNEKLFFGSGTQLSVL.

CDR3 bases: TGTGCCAGTAGTTCGGGACAGGGGGCGAATGAGCAGTTCTTC. It translates to CASSSGQGANEQFF. The J gene is TRBJ2-1, the V gene TRBV19; 12 bases map to TRBD1. Germline V gene sequence: CDR1 LNHDA, CDR2 SQIVND (reference sequence). The CDR3 consists of 14 residues. V gave up 5 bases and J gave up 7 bases; unmatched junction bases: 3.

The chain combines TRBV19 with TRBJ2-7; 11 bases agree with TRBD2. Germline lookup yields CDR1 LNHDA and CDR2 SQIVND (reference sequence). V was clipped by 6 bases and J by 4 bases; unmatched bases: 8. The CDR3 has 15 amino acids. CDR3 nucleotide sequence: TGTGCCAGTAGAGATACTAGCGGGAGTAGGTACGAGCAGTACTTC. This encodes CASRDTSGSRYEQYF.

The CDR3, as DNA: TGTGCCATCAGTGAGGGATCCTGGGACAGGGCTGGCGGGGAGCTGTTTTTT. Amino acids: CAISEGSWDRAGGELFF. The chain carries TRBV10-3 and TRBJ2-2; 9 positions match TRBD1. CDR3 size: 17 residues. From germline, CDR1 is ENHRY and CDR2 SYGVKD. J gave up 7 bases and V 2 bases, and 11 bases lay outside the gene matches.

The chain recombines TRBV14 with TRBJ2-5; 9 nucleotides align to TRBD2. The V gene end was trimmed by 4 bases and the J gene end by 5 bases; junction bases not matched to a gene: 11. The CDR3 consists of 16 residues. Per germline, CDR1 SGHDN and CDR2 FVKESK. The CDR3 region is CASSPSGEWSRETQYF. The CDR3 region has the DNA TGTGCCAGCAGCCCTAGCGGGGAATGGTCCCGGGAGACCCAGTACTTC. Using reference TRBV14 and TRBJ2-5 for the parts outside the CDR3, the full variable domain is EAGVTQFPSHSVIEKGQTVTLRCDPISGHDNLYWYRRVMGKEIKFLLHFVKESKQDESGMPNNRFLAERTGGTYSTLKVQPAELEDSGVYFCASSPSGEWSRETQYFGPGTRLLVL.

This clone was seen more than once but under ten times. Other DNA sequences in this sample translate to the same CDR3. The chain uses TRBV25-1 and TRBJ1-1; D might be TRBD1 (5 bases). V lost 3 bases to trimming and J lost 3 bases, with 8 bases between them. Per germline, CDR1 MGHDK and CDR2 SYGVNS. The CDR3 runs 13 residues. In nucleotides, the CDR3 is TGTGCCAGCAGTGATATAGGGGACACTGAAGCTTTCTTT. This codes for CASSDIGDTEAFF. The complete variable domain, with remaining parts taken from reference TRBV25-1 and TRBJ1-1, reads EADIYQTPRYLVIGTGKKITLECSQTMGHDKMYWYQQDPGMELHLIHYSYGVNSTEKGDLSSESTVSRIRTEHFPLTLESARPSHTSQYLCASSDIGDTEAFFGQGTRLTVV.

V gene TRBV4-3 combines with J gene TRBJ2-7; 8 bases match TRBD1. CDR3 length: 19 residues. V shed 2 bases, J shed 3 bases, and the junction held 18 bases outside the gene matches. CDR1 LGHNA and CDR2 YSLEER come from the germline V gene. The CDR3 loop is CASSQKPPTWTGQIYEQYF. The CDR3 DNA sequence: TGCGCCAGCAGCCAAAAGCCCCCCACTTGGACAGGGCAAATCTACGAGCAGTACTTC.

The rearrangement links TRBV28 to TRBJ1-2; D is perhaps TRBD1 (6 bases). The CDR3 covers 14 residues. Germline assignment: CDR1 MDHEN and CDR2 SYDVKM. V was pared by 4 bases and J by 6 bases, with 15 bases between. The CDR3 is CASSWGASRDGYTF. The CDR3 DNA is TGTGCCAGCAGTTGGGGGGCCTCGCGGGATGGCTACACCTTC.

CDR3 DNA: TGTGCCAGCAGCTTAGTTATGGGTTCCTATGGCTACACCTTC. Its translation is CASSLVMGSYGYTF. This rearrangement joins TRBV11-2 to TRBJ1-2; no firm D call. This CDR3 has 14 residues. CDR1 and CDR2 (germline): SGHAT, FQNNGV. Trimming took off 1 base at V and 4 bases at J, with 10 bases between the two ends. Using reference TRBV11-2 and TRBJ1-2 for the parts outside the CDR3, the full variable domain is EAGVAQSPRYKIIEKRQSVAFWCNPISGHATLYWYQQILGQGPKLLIQFQNNGVVDDSQLPKDRFSAERLKGVDSTLKIQPAKLEDSAVYLCASSLVMGSYGYTFGSGTRLTVV.

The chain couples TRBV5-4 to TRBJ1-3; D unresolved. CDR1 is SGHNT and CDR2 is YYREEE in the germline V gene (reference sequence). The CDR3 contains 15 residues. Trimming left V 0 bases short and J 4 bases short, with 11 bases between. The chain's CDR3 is CASSLDPRAGNTIYF. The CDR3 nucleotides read TGTGCCAGCAGCTTGGATCCCCGCGCCGGAAACACCATATATTTT.

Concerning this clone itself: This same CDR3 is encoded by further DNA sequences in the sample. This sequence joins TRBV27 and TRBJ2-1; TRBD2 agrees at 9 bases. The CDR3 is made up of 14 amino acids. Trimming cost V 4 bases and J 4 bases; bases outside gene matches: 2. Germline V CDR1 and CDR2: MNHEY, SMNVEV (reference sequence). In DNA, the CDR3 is TGTGCCAGCAGTTCCGGACTAGCGTACAATGAGCAGTTCTTC. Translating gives CASSSGLAYNEQFF.

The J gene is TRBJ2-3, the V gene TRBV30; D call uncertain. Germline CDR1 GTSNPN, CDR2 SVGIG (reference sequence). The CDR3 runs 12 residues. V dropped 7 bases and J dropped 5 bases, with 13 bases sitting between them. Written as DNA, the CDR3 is TGTGCCTCCTACTATCCCGAAGATACGCAGTATTTT. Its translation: CASYYPEDTQYF.

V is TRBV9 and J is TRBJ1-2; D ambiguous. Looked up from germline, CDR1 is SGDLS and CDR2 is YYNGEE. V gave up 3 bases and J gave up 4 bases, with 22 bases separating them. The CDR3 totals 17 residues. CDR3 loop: CASSEDGELGRVYGYTF. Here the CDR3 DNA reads TGTGCCAGCAGCGAGGACGGAGAACTAGGTAGGGTCTATGGCTACACCTTC.

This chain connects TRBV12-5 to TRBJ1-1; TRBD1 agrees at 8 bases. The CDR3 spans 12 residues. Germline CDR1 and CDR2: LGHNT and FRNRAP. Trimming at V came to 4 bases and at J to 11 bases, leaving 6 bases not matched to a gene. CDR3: CASGYQGAEAFF. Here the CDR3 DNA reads TGTGCTAGTGGTTACCAGGGGGCGGAGGCTTTCTTT.

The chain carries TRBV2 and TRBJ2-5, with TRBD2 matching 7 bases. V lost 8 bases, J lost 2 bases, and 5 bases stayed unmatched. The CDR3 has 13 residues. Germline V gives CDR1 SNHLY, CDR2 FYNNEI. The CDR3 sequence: CASAAGVQETQYF. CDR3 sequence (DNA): TGTGCCAGCGCGGCGGGGGTGCAAGAGACCCAGTACTTC.